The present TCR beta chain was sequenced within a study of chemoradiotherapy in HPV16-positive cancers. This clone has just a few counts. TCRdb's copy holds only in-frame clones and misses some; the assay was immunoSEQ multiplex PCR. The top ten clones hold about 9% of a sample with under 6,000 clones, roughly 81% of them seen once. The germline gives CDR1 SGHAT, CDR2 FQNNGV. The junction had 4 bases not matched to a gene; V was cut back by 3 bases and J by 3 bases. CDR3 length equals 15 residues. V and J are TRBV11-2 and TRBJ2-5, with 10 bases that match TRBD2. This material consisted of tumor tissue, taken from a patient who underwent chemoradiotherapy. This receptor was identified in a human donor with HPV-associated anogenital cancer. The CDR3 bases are TGTGCCAGCAGCTTTTGGCTAGCGGGAGAAGAGACCCAGTACTTC. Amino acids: CASSFWLAGEETQYF.